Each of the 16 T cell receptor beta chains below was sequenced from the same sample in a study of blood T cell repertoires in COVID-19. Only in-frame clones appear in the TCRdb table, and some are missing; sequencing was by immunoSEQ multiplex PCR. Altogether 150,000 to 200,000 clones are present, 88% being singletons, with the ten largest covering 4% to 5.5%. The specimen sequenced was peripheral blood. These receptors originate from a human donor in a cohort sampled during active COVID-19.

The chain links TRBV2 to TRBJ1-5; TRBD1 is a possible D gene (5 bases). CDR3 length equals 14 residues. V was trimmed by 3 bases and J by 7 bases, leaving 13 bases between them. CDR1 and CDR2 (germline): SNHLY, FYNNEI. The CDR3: CASSDVTQGQPQHF. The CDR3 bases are TGTGCCAGCAGTGACGTTACCCAGGGACAGCCCCAGCATTTT.

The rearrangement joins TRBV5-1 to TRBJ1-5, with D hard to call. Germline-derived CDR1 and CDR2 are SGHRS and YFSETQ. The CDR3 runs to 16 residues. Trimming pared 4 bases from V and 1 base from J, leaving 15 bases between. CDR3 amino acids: CASSAGGADSNQPQHF. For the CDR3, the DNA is TGCGCCAGCAGCGCCGGCGGAGCAGACAGCAATCAGCCCCAGCATTTT.

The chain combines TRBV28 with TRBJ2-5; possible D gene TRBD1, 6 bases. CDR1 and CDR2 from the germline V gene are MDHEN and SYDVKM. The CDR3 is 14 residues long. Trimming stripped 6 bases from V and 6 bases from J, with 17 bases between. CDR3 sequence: CASSLGRQGQTQYF. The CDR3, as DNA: TGTGCCAGCAGCCTCGGTCGGCAGGGGCAGACCCAGTACTTC.

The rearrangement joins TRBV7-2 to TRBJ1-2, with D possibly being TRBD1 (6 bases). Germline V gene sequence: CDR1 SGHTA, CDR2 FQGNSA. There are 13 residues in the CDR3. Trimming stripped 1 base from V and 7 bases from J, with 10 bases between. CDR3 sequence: CASSLDRDGGYTF. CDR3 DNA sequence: TGTGCCAGCAGCTTAGACAGGGATGGTGGCTACACCTTC. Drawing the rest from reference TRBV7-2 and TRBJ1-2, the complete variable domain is GAGVSQSPSNKVTEKGKDVELRCDPISGHTALYWYRQSLGQGLEFLIYFQGNSAPDKSGLPSDRFSAERTGGSVSTLTIQRTQQEDSAVYLCASSLDRDGGYTFGSGTRLTVV.

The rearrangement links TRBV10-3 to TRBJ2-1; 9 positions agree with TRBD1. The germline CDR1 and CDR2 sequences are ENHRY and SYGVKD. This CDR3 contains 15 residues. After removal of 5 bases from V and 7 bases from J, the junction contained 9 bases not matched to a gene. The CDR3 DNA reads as TGTGCCATCAGTATGACAGGGGGGTCGAGGAATGAGCAGTTCTTC. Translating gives CAISMTGGSRNEQFF.

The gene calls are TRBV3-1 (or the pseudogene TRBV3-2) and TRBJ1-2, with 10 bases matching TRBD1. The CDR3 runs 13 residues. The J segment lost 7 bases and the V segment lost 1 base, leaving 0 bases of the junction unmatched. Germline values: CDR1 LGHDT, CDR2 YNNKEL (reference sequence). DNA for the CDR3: TGTGCCAGCAGCCAAGGGGACAGGGGTGGCTACACCTTC. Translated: CASSQGDRGGYTF.

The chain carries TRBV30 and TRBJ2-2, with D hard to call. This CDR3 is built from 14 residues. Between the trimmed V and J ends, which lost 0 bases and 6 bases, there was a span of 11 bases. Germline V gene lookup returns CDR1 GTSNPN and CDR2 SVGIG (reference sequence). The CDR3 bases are TGTGCCTGGAGTGTCCGGTCTCCCTCCGGGGAGCTGTTTTTT. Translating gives CAWSVRSPSGELFF.

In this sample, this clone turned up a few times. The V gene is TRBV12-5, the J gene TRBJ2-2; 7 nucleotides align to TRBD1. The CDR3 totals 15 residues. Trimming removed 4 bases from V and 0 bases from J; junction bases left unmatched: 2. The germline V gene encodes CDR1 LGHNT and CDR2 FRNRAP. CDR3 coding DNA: TGTGCTAGTGGTTGGGGGACAGCGAACACCGGGGAGCTGTTTTTT. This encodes CASGWGTANTGELFF.

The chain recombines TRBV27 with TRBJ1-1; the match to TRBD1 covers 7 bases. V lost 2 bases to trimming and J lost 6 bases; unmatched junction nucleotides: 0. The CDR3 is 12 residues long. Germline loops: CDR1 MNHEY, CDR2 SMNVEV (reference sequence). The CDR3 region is CASSLTGAEAFF. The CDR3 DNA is TGTGCCAGCAGTTTAACAGGGGCTGAAGCTTTCTTT.

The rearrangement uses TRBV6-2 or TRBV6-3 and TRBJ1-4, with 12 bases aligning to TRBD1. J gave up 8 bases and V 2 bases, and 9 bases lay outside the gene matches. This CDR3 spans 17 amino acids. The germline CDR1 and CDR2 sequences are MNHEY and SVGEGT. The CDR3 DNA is TGTGCCAGCAGTTACGGGACAGGGGGCTTTTTAGGCGAAAAACTGTTTTTT. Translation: CASSYGTGGFLGEKLFF.

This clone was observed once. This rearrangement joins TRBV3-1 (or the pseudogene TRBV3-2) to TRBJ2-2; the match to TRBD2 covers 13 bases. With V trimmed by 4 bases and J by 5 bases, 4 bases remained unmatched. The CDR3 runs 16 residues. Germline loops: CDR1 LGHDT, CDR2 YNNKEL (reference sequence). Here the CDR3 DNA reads TGTGCCAGCAGCCCCGGACTAGCGGGAGTTACCGGGGAGCTGTTTTTT. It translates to CASSPGLAGVTGELFF.

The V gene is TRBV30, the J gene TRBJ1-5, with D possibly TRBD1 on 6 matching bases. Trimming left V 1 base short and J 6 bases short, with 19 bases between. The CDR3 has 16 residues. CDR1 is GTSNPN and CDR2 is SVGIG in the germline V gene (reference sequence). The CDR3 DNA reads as TGTGCCTGGAGTGCGAGACATGGACAGTTTCTTCAGCCCCAGCATTTT. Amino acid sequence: CAWSARHGQFLQPQHF.

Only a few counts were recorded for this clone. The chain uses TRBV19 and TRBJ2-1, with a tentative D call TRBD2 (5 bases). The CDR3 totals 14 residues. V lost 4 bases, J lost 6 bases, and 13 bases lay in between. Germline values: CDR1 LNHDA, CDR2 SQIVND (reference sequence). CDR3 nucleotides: TGTGCCAGTAGTAGCGGGCGAACCGTCAATGAGCAGTTCTTC. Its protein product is CASSSGRTVNEQFF.

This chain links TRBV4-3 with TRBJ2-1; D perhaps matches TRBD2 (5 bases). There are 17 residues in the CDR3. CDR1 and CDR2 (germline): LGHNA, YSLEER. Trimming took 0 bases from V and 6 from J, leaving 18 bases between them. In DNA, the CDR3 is TGCGCCAGCAGCCAAGAGCCCGCTAGCTTTCTTCTCAATGAGCAGTTCTTC. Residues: CASSQEPASFLLNEQFF.

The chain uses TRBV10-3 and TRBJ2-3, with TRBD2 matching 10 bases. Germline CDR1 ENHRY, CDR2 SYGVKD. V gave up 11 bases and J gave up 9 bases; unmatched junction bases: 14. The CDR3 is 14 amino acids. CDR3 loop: CAAAPSGSAATQYF. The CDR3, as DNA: TGTGCCGCCGCCCCTAGCGGGAGTGCTGCCACGCAGTATTTT.

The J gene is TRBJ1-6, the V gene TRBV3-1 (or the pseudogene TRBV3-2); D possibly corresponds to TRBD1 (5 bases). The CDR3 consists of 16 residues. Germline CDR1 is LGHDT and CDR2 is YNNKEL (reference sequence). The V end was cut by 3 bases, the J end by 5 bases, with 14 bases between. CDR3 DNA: TGTGCCAGCAGCCAGGGGAGGGGCGGAAATAATTCACCCCTCCACTTT. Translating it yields CASSQGRGGNNSPLHF.